One and the same sample provided the 12 T cell receptor beta chains below, sequenced in a study of CD8 T cells in Susac syndrome. Random hexamers were used to reverse transcribe the RNA input (about 0.5 to 1 ug). From the immunoSEQ multiplex PCR reads, TCRdb called clonotypes with MiXCR, one entry per CDR3 protein. The repertoire holds 150,000 to 200,000 distinct CDR3 sequences, with approximately 92% as singletons. The specimen was CD4+ T cells from PBMCs. These receptors were obtained from a human donor in good health.

V usage is TRBV6-1 and J usage is TRBJ2-5, with TRBD2 matching over 10 bases. This CDR3 contains 17 residues. J lost 2 bases, V lost 6 bases, and 12 bases had no gene match. Per the germline V gene, CDR1 is MNHNS and CDR2 is SASEGT. The CDR3 reads CASSRRRLAGEQETQYF. CDR3 sequence (DNA): TGTGCCAGCAGCCGTCGACGGCTAGCGGGGGAGCAAGAGACCCAGTACTTC.

The rearrangement links TRBV7-9 to TRBJ1-2; D unresolved. V was trimmed by 6 bases and J by 7 bases, leaving 15 bases between them. The CDR3 has 13 residues. CDR1 SEHNR and CDR2 FQNEAQ come from the germline V gene (reference sequence). The CDR3 here is CASRPDGPSGYTF. The CDR3 nucleotides are TGTGCCAGCAGACCTGACGGCCCGTCTGGCTACACCTTC.

The chain carries TRBV7-3 and TRBJ1-4; D gene ambiguous. V was shortened by 5 bases and J by 8 bases, with 18 bases between the two germline ends. The germline CDR1 and CDR2 sequences are SGHTA and FQGTGA. The CDR3 is 15 amino acids. DNA of the CDR3: TGTGCCAGCAGCCCTAGCCGGTCAGGAGGGGAAAAACTGTTTTTT. Its protein product is CASSPSRSGGEKLFF.

The genes are TRBV5-1 and TRBJ2-3; no clear D gene. Germline V gives CDR1 SGHRS, CDR2 YFSETQ. The CDR3 sequence is 13 residues long. Trimming removed 4 bases at V and 5 bases at J, with 11 bases between. DNA of the CDR3: TGCGCCAGCAGCCCCCACCTTGTAGATACGCAGTATTTT. Its protein is CASSPHLVDTQYF. Variable domain in full (rest from reference TRBV5-1 and TRBJ2-3): KAGVTQTPRYLIKTRGQQVTLSCSPISGHRSVSWYQQTPGQGLQFLFEYFSETQRNKGNFPGRFSGRQFSNSRSEMNVSTLELGDSALYLCASSPHLVDTQYFGPGTRLTVL.

The chain uses TRBV9 and TRBJ2-5; 9 bases are shared with TRBD2. CDR3 length: 14 amino acids. CDR1 is SGDLS and CDR2 is YYNGEE in the germline V gene. V gave up 2 bases and J gave up 5 bases; unmatched junction bases: 4. The CDR3: CASSVSSGDETQYF. CDR3 coding DNA: TGTGCCAGCAGCGTCTCTAGCGGGGATGAGACCCAGTACTTC.

The chain couples TRBV9 to TRBJ1-1, with D unresolved. CDR1 is SGDLS, CDR2 YYNGEE, per germline. This CDR3 has 15 amino acids. V lost 1 base, J lost 5 bases, and 15 bases lay in between. CDR3 sequence reads: CASSVSAVSGTEAFF. The CDR3 DNA sequence: TGTGCCAGCAGCGTATCCGCGGTGAGTGGGACTGAAGCTTTCTTT.

The V gene is TRBV9, the J gene TRBJ1-1, with D unresolved. Trimming pared 0 bases from V and 5 bases from J, leaving 11 bases between. Germline CDR1 and CDR2: SGDLS and YYNGEE. CDR3 length: 14 amino acids. CDR3 sequence: CASSVDSLGTEAFF. The DNA of the CDR3 is TGTGCCAGCAGCGTAGACAGCCTGGGGACTGAAGCTTTCTTT.

This chain links TRBV29-1 with TRBJ2-7; D gene ambiguous. CDR1 is SQVTM and CDR2 is ANQGSEA in the germline V gene. Trimming stripped 2 bases from V and 4 bases from J, with 6 bases between. This CDR3 region has 11 residues. The CDR3 nucleotides are TGCAGCGTTGAATGGGGTTACGAGCAGTACTTC. Protein sequence: CSVEWGYEQYF.

In DNA, the CDR3 is TGCAGCGGACGAAACCTAATTATGACTGAAGCTTTCTTT. Translated: CSGRNLIMTEAFF. This chain joins TRBV29-1 and TRBJ1-1; D ambiguous. Germline V gene lookup returns CDR1 SQVTM and CDR2 ANQGSEA. This CDR3 is 13 amino acids long. V was shortened by 7 bases and J by 5 bases, with 17 bases between the two germline ends.

This clonotype has just one count. The rearrangement uses TRBV29-1 and TRBJ2-5; no clear D. Germline loops: CDR1 SQVTM, CDR2 ANQGSEA. There are 13 residues in the CDR3. V gave up 6 bases and J gave up 3 bases, with 14 bases separating them. The CDR3 DNA sequence: TGCAGCGTCGCCCGCAGGCTCGAAGAGACCCAGTACTTC. It specifies CSVARRLEETQYF.

The chain has TRBV20-1 and TRBJ2-5, with 9 positions matching TRBD2. From germline, CDR1 is DFQATT and CDR2 SNEGSKA (reference sequence). The CDR3 length is 13 residues. J was trimmed by 3 bases and V by 2 bases; bases with no gene match: 1. CDR3 coding DNA: TGCAGTGCTAGACTAGCGGGGAAAGAGACCCAGTACTTC. It specifies CSARLAGKETQYF.

The genes are TRBV12-3 or TRBV12-4 and TRBJ2-5; possible D gene TRBD2, 5 bases. CDR3 length: 12 amino acids. V gave up 6 bases and J gave up 5 bases, with 10 bases separating them. CDR3 DNA: TGTGCCAGCAGCAAGGGAGTGGAGACCCAGTACTTC. It yields the protein CASSKGVETQYF.